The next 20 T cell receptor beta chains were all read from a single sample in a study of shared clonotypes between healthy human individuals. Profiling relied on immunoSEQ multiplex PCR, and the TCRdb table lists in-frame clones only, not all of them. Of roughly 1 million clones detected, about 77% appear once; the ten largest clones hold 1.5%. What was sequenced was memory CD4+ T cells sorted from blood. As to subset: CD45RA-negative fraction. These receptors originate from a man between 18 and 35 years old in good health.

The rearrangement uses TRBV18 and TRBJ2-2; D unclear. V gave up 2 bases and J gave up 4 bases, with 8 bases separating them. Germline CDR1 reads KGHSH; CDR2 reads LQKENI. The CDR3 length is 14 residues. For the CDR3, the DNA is TGTGCCAGCTCACCATTCGGTGGCACCGGGGAGCTGTTTTTT. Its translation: CASSPFGGTGELFF.

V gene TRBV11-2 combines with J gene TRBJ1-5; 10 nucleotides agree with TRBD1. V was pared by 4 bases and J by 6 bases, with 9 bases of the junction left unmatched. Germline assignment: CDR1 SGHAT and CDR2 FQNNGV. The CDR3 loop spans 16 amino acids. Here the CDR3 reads CASSSQDRGGGQPQHF. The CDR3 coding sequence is TGTGCCAGCAGCTCCCAGGACAGGGGGGGCGGTCAGCCCCAGCATTTT.

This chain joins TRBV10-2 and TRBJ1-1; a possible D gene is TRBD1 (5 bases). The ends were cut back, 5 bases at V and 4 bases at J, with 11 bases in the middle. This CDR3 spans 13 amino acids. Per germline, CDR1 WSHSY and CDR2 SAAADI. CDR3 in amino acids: CASSNQGGTEAFF. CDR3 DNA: TGCGCCAGCAGTAACCAGGGAGGCACTGAAGCTTTCTTT.

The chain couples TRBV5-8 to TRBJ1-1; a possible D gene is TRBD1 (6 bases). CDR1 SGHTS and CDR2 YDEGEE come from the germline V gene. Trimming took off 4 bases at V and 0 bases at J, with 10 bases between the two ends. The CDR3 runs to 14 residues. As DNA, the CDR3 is TGTGCCAGCAGCGTGACAGGATTGAACACTGAAGCTTTCTTT. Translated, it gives CASSVTGLNTEAFF.

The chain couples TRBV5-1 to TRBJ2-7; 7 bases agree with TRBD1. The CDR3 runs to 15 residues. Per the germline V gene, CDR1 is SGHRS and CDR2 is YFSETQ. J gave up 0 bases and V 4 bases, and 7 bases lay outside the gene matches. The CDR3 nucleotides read TGCGCCAGCAGCCGACAGGGTGATATCTCCTACGAGCAGTACTTC. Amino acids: CASSRQGDISYEQYF.

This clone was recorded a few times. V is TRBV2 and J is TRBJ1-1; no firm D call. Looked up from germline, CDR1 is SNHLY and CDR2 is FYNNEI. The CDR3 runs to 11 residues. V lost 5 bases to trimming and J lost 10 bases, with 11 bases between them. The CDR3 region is CASSPQVLAFF. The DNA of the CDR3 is TGTGCCAGCAGTCCTCAGGTCTTAGCTTTCTTT.

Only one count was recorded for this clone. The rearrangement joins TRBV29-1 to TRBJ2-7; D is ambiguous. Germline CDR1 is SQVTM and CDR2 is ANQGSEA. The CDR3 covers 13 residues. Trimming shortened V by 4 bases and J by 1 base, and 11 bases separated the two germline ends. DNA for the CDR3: TGCAGCGTTGGTTGGCGTGGATCCTACGAGCAGTACTTC. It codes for CSVGWRGSYEQYF.

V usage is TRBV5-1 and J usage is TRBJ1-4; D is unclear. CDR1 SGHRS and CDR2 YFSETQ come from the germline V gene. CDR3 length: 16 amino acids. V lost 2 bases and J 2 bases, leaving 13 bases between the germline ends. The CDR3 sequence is CASSFLGPGTNEKLFF. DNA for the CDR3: TGCGCCAGCAGCTTTCTTGGGCCGGGGACTAATGAAAAACTGTTTTTT.

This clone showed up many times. In DNA, the CDR3 is TGTGCCAGCAGCCCCCTGGAGCGGGGCTTGGGTATTCAGTACTTC. This translates into CASSPLERGLGIQYF. The chain is built from TRBV9 and TRBJ2-4; 7 bases align to TRBD2. This CDR3 is built from 15 residues. Trimming at V came to 4 bases and at J to 10 bases, leaving 14 bases not matched to a gene. Germline CDR1 reads SGDLS; CDR2 reads YYNGEE.

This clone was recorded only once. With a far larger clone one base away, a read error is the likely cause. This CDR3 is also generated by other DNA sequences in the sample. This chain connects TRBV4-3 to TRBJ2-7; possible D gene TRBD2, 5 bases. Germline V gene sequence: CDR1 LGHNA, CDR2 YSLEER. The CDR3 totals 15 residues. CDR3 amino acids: CASSQDRAAVYEQYF. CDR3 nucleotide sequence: TGCGCCAGTAGCCAAGATCGAGCGGCGGTCTACGAGCAGTACTTC.

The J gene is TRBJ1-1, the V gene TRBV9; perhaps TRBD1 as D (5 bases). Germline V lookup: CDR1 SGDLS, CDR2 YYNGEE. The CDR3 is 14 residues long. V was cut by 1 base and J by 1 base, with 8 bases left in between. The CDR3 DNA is TGTGCCAGCAGCGTACAGGGAGGGAACACTGAAGCTTTCTTT. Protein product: CASSVQGGNTEAFF.

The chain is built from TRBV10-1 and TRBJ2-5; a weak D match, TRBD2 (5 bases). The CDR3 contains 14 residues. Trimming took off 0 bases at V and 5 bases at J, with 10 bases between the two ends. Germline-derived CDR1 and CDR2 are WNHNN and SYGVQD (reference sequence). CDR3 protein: CASSESRGEETQYF. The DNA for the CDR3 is TGCGCCAGCAGTGAGTCCCGGGGTGAGGAGACCCAGTACTTC.

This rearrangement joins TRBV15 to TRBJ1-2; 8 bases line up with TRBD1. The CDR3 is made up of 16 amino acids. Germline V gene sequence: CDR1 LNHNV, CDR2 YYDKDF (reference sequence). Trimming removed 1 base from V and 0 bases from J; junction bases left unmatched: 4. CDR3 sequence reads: CATSRGGTGTNYGYTF. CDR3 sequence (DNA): TGTGCCACCAGCAGAGGGGGGACAGGAACTAACTATGGCTACACCTTC.

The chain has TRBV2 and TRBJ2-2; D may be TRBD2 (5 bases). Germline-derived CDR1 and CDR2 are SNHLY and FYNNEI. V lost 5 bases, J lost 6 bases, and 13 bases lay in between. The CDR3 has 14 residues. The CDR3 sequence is CASSRLAIPGELFF. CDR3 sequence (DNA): TGTGCCAGCAGTAGGCTAGCAATCCCCGGGGAGCTGTTTTTT.

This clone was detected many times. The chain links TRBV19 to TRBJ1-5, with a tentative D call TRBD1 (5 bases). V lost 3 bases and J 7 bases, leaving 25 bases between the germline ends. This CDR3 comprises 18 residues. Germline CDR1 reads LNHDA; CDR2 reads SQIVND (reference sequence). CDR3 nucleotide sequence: TGTGCCAGTAGTATCACGAGTGTTTGGGGGGTCGATGGCCAGCCCCAGCATTTT. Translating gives CASSITSVWGVDGQPQHF.

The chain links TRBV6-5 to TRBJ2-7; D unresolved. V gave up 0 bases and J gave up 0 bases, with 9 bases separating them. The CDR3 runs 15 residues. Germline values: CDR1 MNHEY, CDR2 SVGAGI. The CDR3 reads CASSYSSGPSYEQYF. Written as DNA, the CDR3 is TGTGCCAGCAGTTACTCCTCAGGCCCCTCCTACGAGCAGTACTTC.

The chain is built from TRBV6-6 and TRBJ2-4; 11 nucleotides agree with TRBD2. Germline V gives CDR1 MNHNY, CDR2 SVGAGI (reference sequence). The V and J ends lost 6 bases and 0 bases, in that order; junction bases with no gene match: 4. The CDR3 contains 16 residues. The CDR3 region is CASSRLAGLAKNIQYF. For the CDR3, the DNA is TGTGCCAGCAGCCGACTAGCGGGGCTAGCCAAAAACATTCAGTACTTC.

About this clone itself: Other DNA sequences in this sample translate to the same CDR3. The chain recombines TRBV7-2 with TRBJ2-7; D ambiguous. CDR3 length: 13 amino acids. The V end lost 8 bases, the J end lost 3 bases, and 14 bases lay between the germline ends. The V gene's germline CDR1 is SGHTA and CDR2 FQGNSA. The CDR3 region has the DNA TGTGCCAGCGCCCGAGGACGGAGCTACGAGCAGTACTTC. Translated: CASARGRSYEQYF.

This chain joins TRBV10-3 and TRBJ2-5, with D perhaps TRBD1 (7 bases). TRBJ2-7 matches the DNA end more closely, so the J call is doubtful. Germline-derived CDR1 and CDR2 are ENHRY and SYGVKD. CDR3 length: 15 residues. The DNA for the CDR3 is TGTGCCATCAGTGAGGCGGGACAGAGCTCCTACGAGCAGTACTTC. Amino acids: CAISEAGQSSYEQYF.

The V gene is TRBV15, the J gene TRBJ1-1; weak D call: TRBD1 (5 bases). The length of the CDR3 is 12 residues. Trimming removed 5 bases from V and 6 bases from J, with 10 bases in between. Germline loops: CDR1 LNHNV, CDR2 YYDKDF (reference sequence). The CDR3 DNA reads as TGTGCCACCAGCCTGGGGACGGCTGAAGCTTTCTTT. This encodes CATSLGTAEAFF.